This passage covers 26 T cell receptor beta chains from one sample sequenced in a study of T cell clonality in common variable immunodeficiency. Findings and caveats of the study: Fewer deletions and N-nucleotide insertions were reportedly seen in common variable immunodeficiency TCR beta sequences.

These receptors are not linked to any known antigen. Profiled with immunoSEQ multiplex PCR; TCRdb holds only in-frame clones, not every one. Recorded here are over 30,000 clones, none singletons. The sample was peripheral blood mononuclear cells. Receptor source: a human donor with common variable immunodeficiency.

This clone was recorded many times. With the read ending 3 residues before the CDR3 end, the germline J gene is used to fill in that end. The chain uses TRBV18 and TRBJ1-6; TRBD1 matches at 7 bases. Looked up from germline, CDR1 is KGHSH and CDR2 is LQKENI. The ends lost 3 bases at V and 4 bases at J; junction bases unmatched: 6. CDR3 length equals 16 residues. CDR3 amino acids: CASSPGQSRYNSPLHF. The CDR3 DNA, read in part, is TGTGCCAGCTCACCGGGACAGTCAAGATATAATTCACCC. The full variable domain, rest sourced from reference TRBV18 and TRBJ1-6, is NAGVMQNPRHLVRRRGQEARLRCSPMKGHSHVYWYRQLPEEGLKFMVYLQKENIIDESGMPKERFSAEFPKEGPSILRIQQVVRGDSAAYFCASSPGQSRYNSPLHFGNGTRLTVT.

Comments on this clone: Sequencing ends 3 residues short of the CDR3 end; the germline J gene provides the rest. This chain uses TRBV7-2 with TRBJ1-1; TRBD1 might be the D (6 bases). Germline V gene data show CDR1 as SGHTA and CDR2 as FQGNSA. The ends were cut back, 1 base at V and 3 bases at J, with 9 bases in the middle. The CDR3 has 14 amino acids. The sequenced part of the CDR3 DNA is TGTGCCAGCAGCTTAGTTACAGGGTACACTGAA. This encodes CASSLVTGYTE. The complete CDR3 sequence is CASSLVTGYTEAFF.

This clone was counted only a few times. The read falls 3 residues short of the CDR3 end, and the missing part is taken from the germline J gene. The chain employs TRBV7-2 and TRBJ2-7; 7 bases map to TRBD2. The V segment lost 8 bases and the J segment 4 bases; nucleotides outside the gene matches: 5. The length of the CDR3 is 12 residues. In germline, CDR1 is SGHTA, CDR2 FQGNSA. The CDR3 DNA, read in part, is TGTGCCAGCGCGGCTAGCGGATACGAG. Amino acids: CASAASGYE. The full CDR3 is CASAASGYEQYF.

Comments on this clone: The same CDR3 can be traced to other DNA sequences in this sample. CDR3 in amino acids: CASSLGTGGTETQYF. Partial CDR3 DNA: TGTGCCAGCAGCTTGGGGACAGGGGGGACGGAGACC. The V and J genes are TRBV7-9 and TRBJ2-5; TRBD1 aligns across 11 bases. The CDR3 goes on 3 residues after the read ends, and that part is filled in from the germline J gene. The V gene end was trimmed by 3 bases and the J gene end by 5 bases; junction bases not matched to a gene: 5. Germline-derived CDR1 and CDR2 are SEHNR and FQNEAQ (reference sequence). The CDR3 totals 15 residues.

The table lists this clone with a few counts. Coverage ceases 3 residues before the CDR3 finishes, and the germline J gene fills in the end. The chain is built from TRBV7-9 and TRBJ1-2; D unclear. In germline, CDR1 is SEHNR, CDR2 FQNEAQ (reference sequence). Trimming removed 2 bases at V and 7 bases at J, with 8 bases between. The CDR3 totals 12 residues. This CDR3 reads CASSLPDTGYTF. The covered CDR3 bases are TGTGCCAGCAGCTTACCAGATACTGGC.

In its sample, this clone was seen many times. Read data end 3 residues before the CDR3 end; the end is taken from the germline J gene. The chain recombines TRBV30 with TRBJ1-1; the D is unclear. Trimming shortened V by 7 bases and J by 0 bases, and 12 bases separated the two germline ends. This CDR3 has 13 amino acids. Germline CDR1 and CDR2: GTSNPN and SVGIG (reference sequence). CDR3: CASSRGMNTEAFF. The sequenced part of the CDR3 DNA is TGTGCCTCCTCGCGGGGAATGAACACTGAA. Together with reference TRBV30 and TRBJ1-1, the CDR3 gives the full variable domain: SQTIHQWPATLVQPVGSPLSLECTVEGTSNPNLYWYRQAAGRGLQLLFYSVGIGQISSEVPQNLSASRPQDRQFILSSKKLLLSDSGFYLCASSRGMNTEAFFGQGTRLTVV.

This clone was recorded many times. The chain's CDR3 is CASSPTPGTVSEQYF. Incomplete CDR3 DNA: TGTGCCAGCAGCCCAACACCCGGGACAGTTTCCGAG. This rearrangement joins TRBV11-2 to TRBJ2-7, with 7 bases fitting TRBD1. The CDR3 end lies 3 residues beyond the end of the read and is filled in from the germline J gene. Germline CDR1 reads SGHAT; CDR2 reads FQNNGV. With 5 bases clipped from V and 6 bases from J, the junction kept 13 bases outside the gene matches. The CDR3 consists of 15 residues.

Comment on this clone: From the germline J gene comes the end of the CDR3, since the read stops 3 residues before it. The V call is TRBV7-9, the J call TRBJ2-4, with D possibly being TRBD2 (6 bases). Per the germline V gene, CDR1 is SEHNR and CDR2 is FQNEAQ (reference sequence). The CDR3 runs to 14 residues. V lost 5 bases to trimming and J lost 6 bases, with 14 bases between them. This chain's CDR3 is CASSPGERGNIQYF. The part of the CDR3 DNA that was read is TGTGCCAGCAGCCCGGGGGAAAGGGGAAACATT.

This clone was seen repeatedly, ten times or more. The read halts 3 residues ahead of the CDR3 end, with the missing end drawn from the germline J gene. V and J are TRBV7-3 and TRBJ2-1, with 12 bases fitting TRBD2. The CDR3 runs 15 residues. Per germline, CDR1 SGHTA and CDR2 FQGTGA. V dropped 5 bases and J dropped 4; count of bases not matched to a gene: 3. CDR3 DNA, as far as it was read: TGTGCCAGCAGCCGGACTAGCGGGGTATACAATGAG. Its protein product is CASSRTSGVYNE. The CDR3, in full, reads CASSRTSGVYNEQFF.

This clone showed up just a few times. The read ends 3 residues early relative to the CDR3; the germline J gene fills the gap. The rearrangement links TRBV7-9 to TRBJ1-3, with 7 bases that match TRBD1. V dropped 4 bases and J dropped 2; count of bases not matched to a gene: 5. This CDR3 spans 15 amino acids. Germline-derived CDR1 and CDR2 are SEHNR and FQNEAQ (reference sequence). CDR3 bases read: TGTGCCAGCAGCTATAGAGGGGGCGCTGGAAACACC. It is translated as CASSYRGGAGNT. Given in full, the CDR3 is CASSYRGGAGNTIYF.

Concerning this clone itself: The CDR3 end is not reached by the read, which stops 3 residues before it; the germline J gene fills it in. The chain is built from TRBV19 and TRBJ2-7, with D possibly matching TRBD2 (5 bases). The V gene's germline CDR1 is LNHDA and CDR2 SQIVND (reference sequence). The V gene lost 3 bases and the J gene lost 0 bases, with 12 bases spanning the gap. The CDR3 has 15 amino acids. The CDR3 sequence is CASSIGVVRSYEQYF. The part of the CDR3 DNA that was read is TGTGCCAGTAGTATCGGGGTCGTGCGCTCCTACGAG.

In this sample, this clone turned up many times. The read gets to within 3 residues of the CDR3 end, and the germline J gene fills in the rest. V usage is TRBV9 and J usage is TRBJ2-1; either TRBD1 or TRBD2 may supply D (6 bases each). V was cut by 0 bases and J by 7 bases, with 17 bases left in between. Germline assignment: CDR1 SGDLS and CDR2 YYNGEE. The CDR3 length is 16 residues. CDR3: CASSVVGGGLWNEQFF. Partial CDR3 DNA: TGTGCCAGCAGCGTAGTAGGGGGAGGCCTTTGGAATGAG.

This clone was seen ten or more times. The CDR3 end lies 3 residues beyond the end of the read and is filled in from the germline J gene. This chain connects TRBV7-9 to TRBJ2-3; D remains ambiguous. V dropped 7 bases and J dropped 7 bases, with 18 bases sitting between them. This CDR3 has 14 amino acids. The germline V gene encodes CDR1 SEHNR and CDR2 FQNEAQ (reference sequence). CDR3 sequence: CASTPSNGAHTQYF. The DNA read from the CDR3 is TGTGCCAGCACCCCTTCTAACGGTGCGCATACG.

This clone was counted many times. Read data end 3 residues before the CDR3 end; the end is taken from the germline J gene. This chain links TRBV7-3 with TRBJ1-2; perhaps TRBD1 as D (5 bases). V was trimmed by 2 bases and J by 5 bases, leaving 21 bases between them. The CDR3 loop spans 17 amino acids. Germline V gene data show CDR1 as SGHTA and CDR2 as FQGTGA. The CDR3: CASSLVQGGVLGYGYTF. CDR3 bases read: TGTGCCAGCAGCTTAGTGCAGGGCGGTGTGTTGGGGTATGGC.

By share, this clone counts as medium-sized (0.01 to 0.1%). The junction shows a germline mismatch at one end, possibly a read error. The read finishes 3 residues shy of the CDR3 end, and the germline J gene is used to complete it. The J gene is TRBJ2-7, the V gene TRBV4-2, with a possible D match to TRBD1 (5 bases). CDR3 size: 14 residues. Germline-derived CDR1 and CDR2 are LGHNA and YNFKEQ. The sequenced CDR3 bases are TGCGCCAGCAGCCAAGGGGTAGGGGCCTACGAG. This gives the protein CASSQGVGAYE. Given in full, the CDR3 is CASSQGVGAYEQYF.

The DNA read from the CDR3 is TGTGCCAGCAGTGAATGGAGGGGCTATGGC. This translates into CASSEWRGYG. The entire CDR3 is CASSEWRGYGYTF. V gene TRBV25-1 combines with J gene TRBJ1-2; perhaps TRBD1 as D (5 bases). The read ends 3 residues shy of where the CDR3 ends; the end is completed using the germline J gene. This CDR3 contains 13 residues. V lost 1 base to trimming and J lost 4 bases, with 7 bases between them. Germline V gene sequence: CDR1 MGHDK, CDR2 SYGVNS.

This clone was detected many times. The DNA ends 3 residues before the CDR3 does, and the rest of the CDR3 is filled in from the germline J gene. The rearrangement uses TRBV28 and TRBJ2-7, with 7 bases matching TRBD1. The germline gives CDR1 MDHEN, CDR2 SYDVKM. The CDR3 loop spans 16 amino acids. V shed 5 bases, J shed 4 bases, and the junction held 14 bases outside the gene matches. Partial CDR3 DNA: TGTGCCAGCAGTGTTTCCAGGGGGTATGGGGCATACGAG. It codes for CASSVSRGYGAYE. The entire CDR3 reads CASSVSRGYGAYEQYF.

This clone was seen a handful of times. The read terminates 3 residues ahead of where the CDR3 ends, so the germline J gene completes it. The rearrangement joins TRBV7-9 to TRBJ2-7, with TRBD2 matching 7 bases. Germline CDR1 reads SEHNR; CDR2 reads FQNEAQ (reference sequence). The CDR3 sequence is 15 residues long. The V gene end was trimmed by 0 bases and the J gene end by 4 bases; junction bases not matched to a gene: 6. This CDR3 is CASSLASGAPYEQYF. CDR3 DNA, as far as it was read: TGTGCCAGCAGCTTAGCGAGCGGGGCCCCATACGAG.

This clone was found many times. The observed sequence ends 3 residues before the CDR3 terminus, with the missing tail filled in from the germline J gene. The rearrangement links TRBV18 to TRBJ2-7; maybe TRBD1 (5 bases). CDR1 is KGHSH and CDR2 is LQKENI in the germline V gene. This CDR3 has 13 amino acids. Trimming took 1 base from V and 4 from J, leaving 8 bases between them. The CDR3 sequence is CASSPQAGYEQYF. CDR3 bases read: TGTGCCAGCTCACCACAGGCAGGGTACGAG.

This clone was seen more than once but under ten times. The CDR3 bases that were read are TGTGCCAGCAGCCAGCGGGACGTCGGGGGTGGC. It encodes CASSQRDVGGG. The entire CDR3 sequence reads CASSQRDVGGGYTF. This chain connects TRBV5-6 to TRBJ1-2; D is perhaps TRBD1 (5 bases). The read terminates 3 residues ahead of where the CDR3 ends, so the germline J gene completes it. In germline, CDR1 is SGHDT, CDR2 YYEEEE. The CDR3 spans 14 residues. V was clipped by 4 bases and J by 7 bases, with 17 bases between them.

As concerns this clone: The read falls 3 residues short of the CDR3 end, and the missing part is taken from the germline J gene. This chain connects TRBV5-1 to TRBJ2-5; TRBD2 is a possible D gene (5 bases). This CDR3 is built from 14 residues. V was clipped by 4 bases and J by 6 bases, with 16 bases between them. Per the germline V gene, CDR1 is SGHRS and CDR2 is YFSETQ. The CDR3: CASSQTRGKQTQYF. The sequenced part of the CDR3 DNA is TGCGCCAGCAGCCAAACTAGAGGGAAACAGACC. Variable domain in full (rest from reference TRBV5-1 and TRBJ2-5): KAGVTQTPRYLIKTRGQQVTLSCSPISGHRSVSWYQQTPGQGLQFLFEYFSETQRNKGNFPGRFSGRQFSNSRSEMNVSTLELGDSALYLCASSQTRGKQTQYFGPGTRLLVL.

Remarks on this clone: The CDR3 is cut off 3 residues early in the read; its end comes from the germline J gene. The chain links TRBV2 to TRBJ2-2; 8 nucleotides line up with TRBD2. This CDR3 is 15 amino acids long. The V segment lost 5 bases and the J segment 2 bases; nucleotides outside the gene matches: 4. Germline CDR1 SNHLY, CDR2 FYNNEI. CDR3: CASSYGGGNTGELFF. Partial CDR3 DNA: TGTGCCAGCAGTTACGGGGGGGGAAACACCGGGGAG.

This clone has just a few counts. The CDR3 is cut off 3 residues early in the read; its end comes from the germline J gene. The rearrangement uses TRBV6-2 or TRBV6-3 and TRBJ2-7; the D gene is possibly TRBD1 (6 bases). V dropped 4 bases and J dropped 4 bases, with 17 bases sitting between them. The CDR3 consists of 15 residues. Germline V gene lookup returns CDR1 MNHEY and CDR2 SVGEGT. CDR3 residues: CASSSPRQVRYEQYF. Partial CDR3 DNA: TGTGCCAGCAGTTCCCCCCGACAGGTGAGGTACGAG.

This clone occurred many times. The read gets to within 3 residues of the CDR3 end, and the germline J gene fills in the rest. The gene calls are TRBV29-1 and TRBJ2-5; the match to TRBD2 covers 9 bases. With V trimmed by 3 bases and J by 5 bases, 4 bases remained unmatched. CDR1 and CDR2 (germline): SQVTM, ANQGSEA. The CDR3 runs to 13 residues. The CDR3 bases that were read are TGCAGCGTTGAGACTAGCGGCGGGGAGACC. Encoded protein: CSVETSGGET. The whole CDR3 sequence reads CSVETSGGETQYF. Together with reference TRBV29-1 and TRBJ2-5, the CDR3 gives the full variable domain: SAVISQKPSRDICQRGTSLTIQCQVDSQVTMMFWYRQQPGQSLTLIATANQGSEATYESGFVIDKFPISRPNLTFSTLTVSNMSPEDSSIYLCSVETSGGETQYFGPGTRLLVL.

This clone was counted at least ten times. The CDR3 goes on 3 residues after the read ends, and that part is filled in from the germline J gene. This chain joins TRBV20-1 and TRBJ1-1; weak D call: TRBD1 (5 bases). CDR1 is DFQATT, CDR2 SNEGSKA, per germline (reference sequence). The CDR3 consists of 13 residues. Deletions cut 3 bases from V and 1 base from J, with 9 bases between. The CDR3 bases that were read are TGCAGTGCTAGTTTCGACAGGAACACTGAA. Protein sequence: CSASFDRNTE. The complete CDR3 sequence is CSASFDRNTEAFF.

There are many counts of this clone. The read comes to an end 3 residues before the CDR3 does, leaving the germline J gene to fill in the end. The chain links TRBV29-1 to TRBJ2-2, with TRBD1 matching 11 bases. V lost 3 bases and J lost 7; bases outside the gene matches: 7. Looked up from germline, CDR1 is SQVTM and CDR2 is ANQGSEA. The CDR3 extends over 15 amino acids. Incomplete CDR3 DNA: TGCAGCGTTGATTGGACAGGGGGCGAAGGCGGGGAG. Amino acids: CSVDWTGGEGGE. The full-length CDR3 reads as CSVDWTGGEGGELFF.